The clone carrying this TCR beta chain turned up a few times. In germline, CDR1 is LNHDA, CDR2 SQIVND (reference sequence). The CDR3 length is 15 residues. With 3 bases clipped from V and 4 bases from J, the junction kept 7 bases outside the gene matches. TCRdb independently ran MiXCR on the 5' RACE reads; one entry per CDR3 protein. The data hold 90,000 to 120,000 distinct CDR3 sequences, with 8.5% to 14% observed a single time. The data derive from a study of early T cells in non-severe SARS-CoV-2 infection. Study as a whole: Chains from this unsorted whole-blood bulk RNA could not be paired.

The specimen was whole blood. This TCR derives from an adult who was a healthcare worker with PCR-confirmed SARS-CoV-2 infection or an uninfected control (not recorded which). This chain links TRBV19 with TRBJ2-3; 7 nucleotides match TRBD2. The chain's CDR3 is CASSIRAGMADTQYF. DNA of the CDR3: TGTGCCAGTAGTATTCGAGCGGGAATGGCAGATACGCAGTATTTT.